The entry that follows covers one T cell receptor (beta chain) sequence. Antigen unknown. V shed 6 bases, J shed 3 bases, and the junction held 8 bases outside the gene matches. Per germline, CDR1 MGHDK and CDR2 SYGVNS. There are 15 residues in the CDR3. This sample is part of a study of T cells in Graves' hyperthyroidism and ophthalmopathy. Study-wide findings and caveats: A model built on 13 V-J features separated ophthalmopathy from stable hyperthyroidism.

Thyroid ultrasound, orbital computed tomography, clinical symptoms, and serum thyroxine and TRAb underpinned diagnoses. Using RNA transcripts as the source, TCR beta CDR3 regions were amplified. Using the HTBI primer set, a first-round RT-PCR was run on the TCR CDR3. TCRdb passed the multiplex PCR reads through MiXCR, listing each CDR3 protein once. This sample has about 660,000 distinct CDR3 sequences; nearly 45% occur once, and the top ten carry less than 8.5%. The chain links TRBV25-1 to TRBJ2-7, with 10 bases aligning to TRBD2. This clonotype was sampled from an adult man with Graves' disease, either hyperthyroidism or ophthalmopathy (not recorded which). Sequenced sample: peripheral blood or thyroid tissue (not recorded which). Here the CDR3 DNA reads TGTGCCAGCAGCCAAGGACTAGCGGAGGGCTACGAGCAGTACTTC. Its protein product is CASSQGLAEGYEQYF.